Listed below are T cell receptor beta chains from one sample, sequenced in a study of T cell changes during pregnancy in multiple sclerosis. Sequencing used immunoSEQ multiplex PCR; TCRdb keeps in-frame clones, though not all of them. Among about 74,000 clones listed, approximately 90% were seen once. This specimen was peripheral blood, taken in the third trimester of pregnancy. The receptors were gathered from a female donor with multiple sclerosis, enrolled in a pregnancy study. CDR3s leave out the opening cysteine and the closing phenylalanine or tryptophan.

CDR3 length,J gene,V gene,CDR3 protein
12,TRBJ2-2,TRBV9,ASSPRGDTGELF
10,TRBJ1-1,TRBV6-6,ASSYQNTEAF
14,TRBJ2-3,TRBV29-1,SVEGNRGRGTDTQY
13,TRBJ2-1,TRBV29-1,SVGGYSSSYNEQF
9,TRBJ1-2,TRBV6-5,ASTGERGYT
11,TRBJ2-5,TRBV28,ASNRPFAETQY
12,TRBJ2-7,TRBV19,ASRLRGSSYEQY
12,TRBJ1-1,TRBV5-1,ASSLGRDRIEAF
13,TRBJ2-7,TRBV4-1,ASSHGTVSSYEQY
13,TRBJ2-7,TRBV15,ATSRDPGESYEQY
14,TRBJ2-5,TRBV6-6,ASSYPQGPLQETQY
12,TRBJ2-5,TRBV7-9,ASSLGTGLETQY
13,TRBJ2-1,TRBV5-5,ASSDTGSSYNEQF
14,TRBJ2-1,TRBV5-4,ASSLGRDRGLDEQF
9,TRBJ1-1,TRBV6-5,ASSFLTEAF
11,TRBJ1-1,TRBV10-3,AITPTENTEAF
13,TRBJ1-2,TRBV5-1,ASSLAPKSHGGYT
15,TRBJ2-5,TRBV19,ASSRTAGLAGGETQY
13,TRBJ2-7,TRBV7-8,ASSRDGLATYEQY
13,TRBJ2-5,TRBV5-1,ASSLGTVVAETQY
14,TRBJ1-6,TRBV4-2,ASSPRGGVFNSPLH
11,TRBJ2-7,TRBV2,ASNAPFFLEQY
14,TRBJ1-2,TRBV13,ASRPRTESFNYGYT
12,TRBJ1-6,TRBV19,ASTKTGDNSPLH
12,TRBJ2-7,TRBV6-5,ASSYGQGALEQY
13,TRBJ1-1,TRBV6-6,ASSPLGQRNTEAF
12,TRBJ2-1,TRBV9,ASNLSGGKNEQF
12,TRBJ2-2,TRBV27,ASSLGQFTGELF
12,TRBJ1-2,TRBV19,ASTESTLLKGYT
15,TRBJ1-2,TRBV4-1,ASSQESGTRYTGGYT
11,TRBJ1-4,TRBV30,AWSGQSNEKLF
10,TRBJ2-5,TRBV27,ASAPHRGTQY
15,TRBJ1-6,TRBV5-1,ASSLNTGTGENSPLH
12,TRBJ2-1,TRBV9,ASSVESYHNEQF
12,TRBJ1-4,TRBV5-1,ASSFGRAAEKLF
12,TRBJ2-5,TRBV5-5,ASSLRGTMETQY
14,TRBJ2-3,TRBV4-3,ASSQVMAFLTDTQY
14,TRBJ2-3,TRBV7-9,ASSPRLRLQLDTQY
12,TRBJ2-5,TRBV7-9,ASSLAVAGPFQY
12,TRBJ2-3,TRBV7-2,ASSPDRGIGTQY
14,TRBJ1-6,TRBV4-1,ASSLKMDSRNSPLH
11,TRBJ1-4,TRBV2,ASAGYVNEKLF
12,TRBJ1-2,TRBV11-1,ASSPGQGTYGYT
13,TRBJ2-5,TRBV4-2,ASSQERGGQETQY
12,TRBJ1-4,TRBV6-6,ASRSGSTNEKLF
12,TRBJ2-3,TRBV6-4,ASSDGTSTDTQY
13,TRBJ2-7,TRBV7-9,ASSSQTGTPYEQY
12,TRBJ2-2,TRBV9,ASSPQGIHGELF
14,TRBJ1-4,TRBV2,ASTEGRALLAEKLF
14,TRBJ1-4,TRBV30,AWSRGTGRGREKLF